The clone carrying this TCR beta chain was counted only a few times. These data come from a study of blood T cell repertoires in COVID-19. Study overall: The United States, Italy and Spain were the sources of the acute and convalescent COVID-19 samples. Sample material is recorded as cDNA or gDNA derived from T cells, B-cell-depleted T cells, or PBMCs.

Original data processing: Nucleated cell counts were estimated from reference gene primer amplification. Sequencing was performed with immunoSEQ multiplex PCR; in TCRdb, only in-frame clones are kept and a portion is missing. The V and J calls and the clone size are those of that table, but D and trimming were determined from the DNA. The sample yields around 100,000 clones, 91% seen once. Germline V gene data show CDR1 as SGHNT and CDR2 as YYREEE (reference sequence). The CDR3 spans 16 residues. V was pared by 0 bases and J by 6 bases, with 3 bases of the junction left unmatched. Sequences were obtained from peripheral blood. The V and J genes are TRBV5-4 and TRBJ1-6; TRBD1 matches 10 bases. The TCR comes from a man between 18 and 29 years old with acute or convalescent COVID-19. CDR3 sequence (DNA): TGTGCCAGCAGCTTGGATGACAGGGGGCGTAATTCACCCCTCCACTTT. Translating it yields CASSLDDRGRNSPLHF.